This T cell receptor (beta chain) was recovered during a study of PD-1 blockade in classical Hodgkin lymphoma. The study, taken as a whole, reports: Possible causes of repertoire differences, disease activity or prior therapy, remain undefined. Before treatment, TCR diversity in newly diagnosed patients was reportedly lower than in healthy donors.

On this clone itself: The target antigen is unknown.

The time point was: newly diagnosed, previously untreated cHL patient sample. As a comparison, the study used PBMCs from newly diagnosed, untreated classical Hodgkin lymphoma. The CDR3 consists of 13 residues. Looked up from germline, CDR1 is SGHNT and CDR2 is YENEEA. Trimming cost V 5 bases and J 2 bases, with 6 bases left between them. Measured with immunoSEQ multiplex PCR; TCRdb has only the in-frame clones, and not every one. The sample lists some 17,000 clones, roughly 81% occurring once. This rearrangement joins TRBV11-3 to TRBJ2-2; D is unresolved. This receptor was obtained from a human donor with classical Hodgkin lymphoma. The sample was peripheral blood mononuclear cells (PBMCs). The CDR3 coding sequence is TGTGCCAGCAGCGAAAGAAACACCGGGGAGCTGTTTTTT. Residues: CASSERNTGELFF.